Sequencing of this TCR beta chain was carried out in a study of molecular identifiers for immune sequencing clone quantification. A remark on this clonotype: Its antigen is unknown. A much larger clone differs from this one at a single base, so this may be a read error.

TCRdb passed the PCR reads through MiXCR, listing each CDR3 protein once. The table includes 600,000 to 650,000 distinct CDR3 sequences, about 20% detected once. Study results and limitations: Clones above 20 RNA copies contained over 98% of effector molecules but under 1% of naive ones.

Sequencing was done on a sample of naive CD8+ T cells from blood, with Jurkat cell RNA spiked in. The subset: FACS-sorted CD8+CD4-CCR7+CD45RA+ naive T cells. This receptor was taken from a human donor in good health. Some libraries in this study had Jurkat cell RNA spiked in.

As DNA, the CDR3 is TGTGCCAGCAGCCACATCGACGGCAGCAATGAAAAACTGTTTTTT. It translates to CASSHIDGSNEKLFF. This chain links TRBV11-2 with TRBJ1-4; D is unclear. This CDR3 has 15 amino acids. Germline CDR1 is SGHAT and CDR2 is FQNNGV. V was clipped by 5 bases and J by 5 bases, with 15 bases between them. Variable domain in full (rest from reference TRBV11-2 and TRBJ1-4): EAGVAQSPRYKIIEKRQSVAFWCNPISGHATLYWYQQILGQGPKLLIQFQNNGVVDDSQLPKDRFSAERLKGVDSTLKIQPAKLEDSAVYLCASSHIDGSNEKLFFGSGTQLSVL.